Below are 14 T cell receptor beta chains sequenced from a single sample in a study of blood T cells in healthy people across ages. For the second PCR, which ran for about 7 to 11 cycles, a sample-barcoded 5' primer and a J-beta primer mix were used. In TCRdb, the 5' RACE reads were re-called with MiXCR into one record per CDR3 protein. The profile covers 850,000 to 1,000,000 distinct CDR3 sequences, with roughly 48% appearing a single time and 13% taken by the ten largest. Sequencing was done on a sample of blood. These receptors were obtained from a man aged 25-45 years in good health.

The CDR3 DNA follows: TGCAGCGTTGAAGACGGATCTATCAATGAGCAGTTCTTC. Protein product: CSVEDGSINEQFF. V usage is TRBV29-1 and J usage is TRBJ2-1; D unresolved. V lost 0 bases and J lost 6, with 9 bases in between. The germline CDR1 and CDR2 sequences are SQVTM and ANQGSEA. There are 13 residues in the CDR3.

The V gene is TRBV5-1, the J gene TRBJ2-5; 7 nucleotides match TRBD1. Germline lookup yields CDR1 SGHRS and CDR2 YFSETQ. The trim removed 5 bases at V and 5 bases at J, leaving 15 bases unmatched. There are 16 residues in the CDR3. CDR3 protein: CASRQNTQGSGETQYF. The CDR3 DNA reads as TGCGCCAGCAGACAGAACACACAGGGGTCGGGGGAGACCCAGTACTTC.

This clonotype was seen more than once but under ten times. This chain joins TRBV12-3 or TRBV12-4 and TRBJ2-5; D gene unclear. The CDR3 is 14 amino acids. V was trimmed by 3 bases and J by 3 bases, leaving 11 bases between them. DNA of the CDR3: TGTGCCAGCAGTTTGGAAGGGCTAAAAGAGACCCAGTACTTC. Amino acid sequence: CASSLEGLKETQYF.

V gene TRBV12-3 or TRBV12-4 combines with J gene TRBJ1-1, with D possibly matching TRBD1 (5 bases). This CDR3 comprises 14 residues. V dropped 6 bases and J dropped 3 bases, with 14 bases sitting between them. Here the CDR3 reads CASSAGYRDTEAFF. In DNA, the CDR3 is TGTGCCAGCAGCGCAGGGTACCGGGACACTGAAGCTTTCTTT.

The V call is TRBV7-9, the J call TRBJ1-6; tentatively, D is TRBD1 (6 bases). Germline V gene data show CDR1 as SEHNR and CDR2 as FQNEAQ (reference sequence). The CDR3 loop spans 16 amino acids. Trimming stripped 7 bases from V and 0 bases from J, with 13 bases between. This chain's CDR3 is CASTASQGSYNSPLHF. The CDR3 bases are TGTGCCAGCACCGCATCACAGGGCTCCTATAATTCACCCCTCCACTTT. Full variable domain (outside the CDR3, taken from reference TRBV7-9 and TRBJ1-6): DTGVSQNPRHKITKRGQNVTFRCDPISEHNRLYWYRQTLGQGPEFLTYFQNEAQLEKSRLLSDRFSAERPKGSFSTLEIQRTEQGDSAMYLCASTASQGSYNSPLHFGNGTRLTVT.

V usage is TRBV5-1 and J usage is TRBJ1-1; no firm D call. The V and J ends lost 1 base and 4 bases respectively, with 11 bases between them. The length of the CDR3 is 14 residues. Germline V lookup: CDR1 SGHRS, CDR2 YFSETQ. For the CDR3, the DNA is TGCGCCAGCAGCTTGACGCAGGTCAGCACTGAAGCTTTCTTT. It yields the protein CASSLTQVSTEAFF.

The chain has TRBV11-3 and TRBJ2-1, with D maybe TRBD2 (5 bases). V lost 3 bases and J lost 5, with 20 bases in between. This CDR3 is 17 amino acids long. Germline lookup yields CDR1 SGHNT and CDR2 YENEEA. The CDR3 loop reads CASSLGSTVGLNNEQFF. The DNA of the CDR3 is TGTGCCAGCAGCTTGGGGTCTACTGTCGGACTGAACAATGAGCAGTTCTTC.

This clonotype was counted once. V usage is TRBV28 and J usage is TRBJ2-5; the match to TRBD1 covers 8 bases. TRBJ2-7 matches the DNA end more closely, so the J call is doubtful. This CDR3 has 16 amino acids. CDR1 and CDR2 (germline): MDHEN, SYDVKM. This CDR3 is CASRAITGTGFAEQYF. The CDR3 region has the DNA TGTGCCAGCAGGGCAATCACCGGGACAGGCTTTGCCGAGCAGTACTTC.

This clonotype came up once. The chain is built from TRBV3-1 and TRBJ2-1; tentatively, D is TRBD2 (5 bases). Trimming stripped 4 bases from V and 5 bases from J, with 12 bases between. The CDR3 consists of 14 residues. The V gene's germline CDR1 is LGHDT and CDR2 YNNKEL (reference sequence). The CDR3 reads CASSRSGKNNEQFF. CDR3 nucleotides: TGTGCCAGCAGCCGATCGGGGAAGAACAATGAGCAGTTCTTC.

The genes are TRBV27 and TRBJ1-4; TRBD1 might be the D (5 bases). Germline V gives CDR1 MNHEY, CDR2 SMNVEV (reference sequence). This CDR3 is 19 amino acids long. With 3 bases removed from V and 1 base from J, the gap between germline ends came to 21 bases. This CDR3 is CASSFPAGDMTVTNEKLFF. The DNA of the CDR3 is TGTGCCAGCAGTTTCCCGGCAGGTGACATGACAGTAACTAATGAAAAACTGTTTTTT.

This chain joins TRBV4-1 and TRBJ2-3, with 11 bases identical to TRBD2. Germline values: CDR1 MGHRA, CDR2 YSYEKL. The V gene end was trimmed by 1 base and the J gene end by 1 base; junction bases not matched to a gene: 7. The CDR3 spans 18 residues. The CDR3 here is CASSQALAGGPRTDTQYF. The CDR3 nucleotides read TGCGCCAGCAGCCAAGCTCTAGCGGGGGGACCGCGCACAGATACGCAGTATTTT.

The genes are TRBV7-2 and TRBJ2-6; 9 bases map to TRBD1. Germline-derived CDR1 and CDR2 are SGHTA and FQGNSA. This CDR3 is built from 21 residues. V shed 5 bases, J shed 4 bases, and the junction held 21 bases outside the gene matches. The CDR3 DNA reads TGTGCCAGCAGCCTAAGGCAGCCCGGACAGGGGATATTCAACGGGGCCAACGTCCTGACTTTC. As protein: CASSLRQPGQGIFNGANVLTF.

This clonotype has ten or more counts. V usage is TRBV6-4 and J usage is TRBJ2-6; D unclear. Germline loops: CDR1 MRHNA, CDR2 SNTAGT. V shed 0 bases and J shed 0 bases, with 3 bases lying between them. This CDR3 spans 15 amino acids. The CDR3 loop reads CASSDSRSGANVLTF. The CDR3 nucleotides read TGTGCCAGCAGTGACTCACGCTCTGGGGCCAACGTCCTGACTTTC.

The rearrangement uses TRBV12-3 or TRBV12-4 and TRBJ1-2; unclear D gene. There are 14 residues in the CDR3. V dropped 3 bases and J dropped 2 bases, with 10 bases sitting between them. This CDR3 reads CASSLERPNYGYTF. CDR3 sequence (DNA): TGTGCCAGCAGTTTGGAAAGGCCCAACTATGGCTACACCTTC.